This T cell receptor beta chain appears in the sequencing data of a study of glioma-infiltrating T cells after dendritic cell vaccination. Study conclusions and caveats: Complete blood and tumor specimen sets were limited to few patients.

TCRB CDR3 was amplified from 2 ug genomic DNA or less. The PCR used 60 V beta and 13 J beta primers. Repertoires were generated with immunoSEQ multiplex PCR, while TCRdb's copy carries only in-frame clones and drops some. This repertoire shows tens of thousands of clones, around 86% found once; its top ten account for 2% to 2.5%. Germline V CDR1 and CDR2: MNHNY, SVGAGI (reference sequence). Losses at the gene ends were 6 bases for V and 6 bases for J; bases not matched to a gene: 7. The CDR3 contains 14 residues. Notes on this clone: The antigen remains unidentified.

The time point was: after dendritic cell vaccination, including at tumor progression/relapse. PBMC were collected before vaccination, two weeks after the third vaccination, and at progression. J is TRBJ2-2 and V is TRBV6-6; TRBD1 matches 7 bases. The material was blood, obtained after dendritic cell vaccination. This clonotype was obtained from a human donor with glioblastoma. Here the CDR3 DNA reads TGTGCCAGCAGGACAGGGCAGGTTTCCGGGGAGCTGTTTTTT. As protein: CASRTGQVSGELFF.